The 3 T cell receptor beta chains given below trace back to one sample, sequenced in a study of cytomegalovirus exposure and HLA in healthy donors. PCR primers comprised 60 Vbeta and 13 Jbeta primers. Here immunoSEQ multiplex PCR was the method, and the copy in TCRdb shows in-frame clones only, minus some. The sample has approximately 110,000 clones, about three quarters seen once. The sequencing sample was made of PBMCs. These receptors came from a woman aged 25 to 39 in good health and CMV-seronegative.

The V and J genes are TRBV19 and TRBJ1-2, with 9 bases lining up with TRBD1. The CDR3 is made up of 14 amino acids. Trimming removed 6 bases from V and 4 bases from J; junction bases left unmatched: 6. Germline V gives CDR1 LNHDA, CDR2 SQIVND (reference sequence). As DNA, the CDR3 is TGTGCCAGTAGATTGGGACAGGGAGGCTATGGCTACACCTTC. As protein: CASRLGQGGYGYTF.

V usage is TRBV11-2 and J usage is TRBJ1-3, with a possible D match to TRBD1 (6 bases). The CDR3 loop spans 14 amino acids. V was pared by 5 bases and J by 5 bases, with 13 bases between. Per germline, CDR1 SGHAT and CDR2 FQNNGV. In nucleotides, the CDR3 is TGTGCCAGCAGCCCCCTCCAGGGGAGAAACACCATATATTTT. Protein sequence: CASSPLQGRNTIYF.

The chain combines TRBV9 with TRBJ2-1; 9 nucleotides match TRBD1. Germline loops: CDR1 SGDLS, CDR2 YYNGEE. The length of the CDR3 is 16 residues. J lost 5 bases, V lost 1 base, and 7 bases had no gene match. CDR3 sequence reads: CASSVSRGQGHNEQFF. As DNA, the CDR3 is TGTGCCAGCAGCGTATCCCGGGGACAGGGACACAATGAGCAGTTCTTC.